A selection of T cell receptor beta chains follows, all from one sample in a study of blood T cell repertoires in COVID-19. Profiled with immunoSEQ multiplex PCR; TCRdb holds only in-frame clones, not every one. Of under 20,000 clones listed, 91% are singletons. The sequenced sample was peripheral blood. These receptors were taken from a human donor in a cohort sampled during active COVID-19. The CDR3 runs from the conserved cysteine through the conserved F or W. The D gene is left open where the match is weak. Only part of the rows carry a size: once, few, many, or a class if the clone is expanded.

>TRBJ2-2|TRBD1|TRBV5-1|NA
CASSLGDRANTGELFF
TGCGCCAGCAGCTTGGGGGACAGGGCGAACACCGGGGAGCTGTTTTTT
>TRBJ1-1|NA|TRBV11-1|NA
CASSLGSSTEAFF
TGTGCCAGCAGCTTAGGTTCGAGCACTGAAGCTTTCTTT
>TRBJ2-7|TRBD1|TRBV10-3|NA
CAISETGGMYEQYF
TGTGCCATCAGTGAGACAGGGGGGATGTACGAGCAGTACTTC
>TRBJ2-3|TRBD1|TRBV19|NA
CASRRDRTDTQYF
TGTGCCAGTAGGCGGGACAGGACAGATACGCAGTATTTT
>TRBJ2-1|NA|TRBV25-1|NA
CASSRTGAYNEQFF
TGTGCCAGCAGTCGGACGGGGGCCTACAATGAGCAGTTCTTC
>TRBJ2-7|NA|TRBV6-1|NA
CASREETGHRGEQYF
TGTGCCAGCCGTGAAGAAACAGGGCATCGAGGCGAGCAGTACTTC
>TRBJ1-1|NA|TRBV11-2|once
CASSVAGTNTEAFF
TGTGCCAGCAGCGTAGCAGGGACTAACACTGAAGCTTTCTTT
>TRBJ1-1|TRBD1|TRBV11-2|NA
CASSPQGARTEAFF
TGTGCCAGCAGCCCGCAGGGGGCGAGGACTGAAGCTTTCTTT
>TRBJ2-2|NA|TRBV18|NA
CASSTNTGELFF
TGTGCCAGCTCAACTAACACCGGGGAGCTGTTTTTT
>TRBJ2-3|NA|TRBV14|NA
CASSRKSADTQYF
TGTGCCAGCAGCCGAAAATCGGCAGATACGCAGTATTTT
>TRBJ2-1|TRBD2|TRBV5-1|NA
CASSATTSGGAYNEQFF
TGCGCCAGCAGCGCAACGACTAGCGGGGGGGCTTACAATGAGCAGTTCTTC
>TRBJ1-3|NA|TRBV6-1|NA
CASSEALVGDSFGNTIYF
TGTGCCAGCAGTGAAGCGCTTGTAGGGGATAGTTTTGGAAACACCATATATTTT
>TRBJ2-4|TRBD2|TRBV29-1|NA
CSVEGSGGSDQYF
TGCAGCGTTGAGGGTTCCGGGGGGTCTGATCAGTACTTC
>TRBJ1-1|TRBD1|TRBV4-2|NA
CASSQGDSLNTEAFF
TGTGCCAGCAGCCAAGGGGACAGTTTGAACACTGAAGCTTTCTTT
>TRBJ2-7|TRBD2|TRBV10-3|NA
CAISMLAGSSYEQYF
TGTGCCATCAGTATGCTAGCGGGGAGCTCCTACGAGCAGTACTTC
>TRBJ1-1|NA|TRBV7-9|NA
CASSPPGGTEAFF
TGTGCCAGCAGCCCTCCGGGGGGCACTGAAGCTTTCTTT
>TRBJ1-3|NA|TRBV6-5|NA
CASTQGFGNTIYF
TGTGCCAGCACCCAGGGGTTTGGAAACACCATATATTTT
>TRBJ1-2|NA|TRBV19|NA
CASSIDPQGLGGYTF
TGTGCCAGTAGTATAGATCCGCAGGGGTTGGGTGGCTACACCTTC
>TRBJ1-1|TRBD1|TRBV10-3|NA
CAISGDRGQSTEAFF
TGTGCCATCAGTGGGGACAGGGGGCAGAGCACTGAAGCTTTCTTT
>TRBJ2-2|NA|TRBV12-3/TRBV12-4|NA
CASSLLATGELFF
TGTGCCAGCAGTTTACTAGCAACCGGGGAGCTGTTTTTT
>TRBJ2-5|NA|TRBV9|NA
CASLPGRGETQYF
TGTGCCAGCCTCCCTGGGCGGGGAGAGACCCAGTACTTC
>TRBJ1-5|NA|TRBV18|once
CASSPPISPGGRLGRQPQHF
TGTGCCAGCTCACCACCGATCTCTCCGGGGGGGCGCCTCGGCCGGCAGCCCCAGCATTTT
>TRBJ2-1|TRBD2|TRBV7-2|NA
CASSRLGLAGRNEQFF
TGTGCCAGCAGCAGACTCGGACTAGCGGGAAGAAATGAGCAGTTCTTC
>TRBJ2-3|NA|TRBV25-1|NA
CASSEDRLRDTQYF
TGTGCCAGCAGTGAAGACAGGCTTCGAGATACGCAGTATTTT
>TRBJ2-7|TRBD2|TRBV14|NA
CASSRDSTSGVSYEQYF
TGTGCCAGCAGCCGGGATTCGACTAGCGGGGTTTCCTACGAGCAGTACTTC
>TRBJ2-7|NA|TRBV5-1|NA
CASSVSSYEQYF
TGCGCCAGCAGCGTGAGCTCCTACGAGCAGTACTTC
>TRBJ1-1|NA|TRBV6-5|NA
CASRITGNTEAFF
TGTGCCAGCAGGATTACCGGGAACACTGAAGCTTTCTTT
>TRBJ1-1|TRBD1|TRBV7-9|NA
CASSLWDRQNTEAFF
TGTGCCAGCAGCCTTTGGGACAGGCAGAACACTGAAGCTTTCTTT
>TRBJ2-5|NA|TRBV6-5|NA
CASSYTRTDKQETQYF
TGTGCCAGCAGTTACACCCGGACAGACAAACAAGAGACCCAGTACTTC
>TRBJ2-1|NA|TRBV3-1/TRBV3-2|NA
CASSQDALAWEQFF
TGTGCCAGCAGCCAAGATGCTCTAGCCTGGGAGCAGTTCTTC
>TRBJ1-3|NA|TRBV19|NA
CASSRETLNSGNTIYF
TGTGCCAGTAGTAGAGAAACACTAAACTCTGGAAACACCATATATTTT
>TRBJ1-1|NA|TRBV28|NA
CASSPGSWRTEAFF
TGTGCCAGCAGTCCAGGGTCTTGGCGCACTGAAGCTTTCTTT
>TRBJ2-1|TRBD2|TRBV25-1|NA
CASLGGTEQFF
TGTGCCAGCCTCGGGGGGACTGAGCAGTTCTTC
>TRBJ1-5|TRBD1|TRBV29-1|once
CSGEGRGRQPQHF
TGCAGCGGAGAAGGCAGGGGGCGGCAGCCCCAGCATTTT
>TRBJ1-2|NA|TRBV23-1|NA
CASKFGASRGGYTF
TGCGCCAGCAAATTTGGGGCTTCCAGGGGTGGCTACACCTTC